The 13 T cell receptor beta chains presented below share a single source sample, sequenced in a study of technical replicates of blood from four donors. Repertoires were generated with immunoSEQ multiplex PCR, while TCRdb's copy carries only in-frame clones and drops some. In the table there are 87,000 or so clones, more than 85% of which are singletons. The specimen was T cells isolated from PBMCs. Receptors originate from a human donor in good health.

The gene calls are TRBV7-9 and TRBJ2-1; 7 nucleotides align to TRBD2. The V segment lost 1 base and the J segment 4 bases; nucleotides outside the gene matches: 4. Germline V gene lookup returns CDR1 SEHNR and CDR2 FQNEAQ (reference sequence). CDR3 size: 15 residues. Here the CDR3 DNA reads TGTGCCAGCAGCTTAGGCGGGAGAAGGTACAATGAGCAGTTCTTC. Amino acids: CASSLGGRRYNEQFF.

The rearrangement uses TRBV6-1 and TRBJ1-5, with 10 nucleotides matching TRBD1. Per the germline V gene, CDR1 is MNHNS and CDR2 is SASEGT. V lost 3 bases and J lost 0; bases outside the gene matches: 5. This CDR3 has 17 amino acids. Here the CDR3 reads CASSEGDRGYSNQPQHF. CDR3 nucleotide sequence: TGTGCCAGCAGTGAGGGGGACAGGGGTTATAGCAATCAGCCCCAGCATTTT.

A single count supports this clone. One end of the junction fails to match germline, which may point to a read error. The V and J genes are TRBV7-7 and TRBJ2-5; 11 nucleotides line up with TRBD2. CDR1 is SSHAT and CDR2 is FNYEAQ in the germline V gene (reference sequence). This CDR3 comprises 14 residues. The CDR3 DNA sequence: TGTGCTAGCAGCTCTGGACTAGCGGGAGAGACCCAGTACTTC. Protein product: CASSSGLAGETQYF.

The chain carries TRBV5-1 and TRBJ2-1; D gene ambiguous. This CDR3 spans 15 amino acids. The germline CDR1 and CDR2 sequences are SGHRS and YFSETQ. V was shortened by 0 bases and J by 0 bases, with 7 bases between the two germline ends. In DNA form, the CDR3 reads TGCGCCAGCAGCTTGGCCGTGAGCTCCTACAATGAGCAGTTCTTC. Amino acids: CASSLAVSSYNEQFF.

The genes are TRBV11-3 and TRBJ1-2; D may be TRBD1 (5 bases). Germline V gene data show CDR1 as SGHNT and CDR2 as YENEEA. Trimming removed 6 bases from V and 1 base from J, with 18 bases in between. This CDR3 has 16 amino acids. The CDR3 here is CASRCGGLDVNYGYTF. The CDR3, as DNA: TGTGCCAGCAGATGTGGGGGACTGGACGTTAACTATGGCTACACCTTC.

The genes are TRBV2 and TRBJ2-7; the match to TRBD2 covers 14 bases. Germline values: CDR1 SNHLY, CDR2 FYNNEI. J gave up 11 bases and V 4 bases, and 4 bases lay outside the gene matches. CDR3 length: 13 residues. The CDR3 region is CASSAGLAGAKYF. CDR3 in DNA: TGTGCCAGCAGTGCGGGACTAGCGGGAGCCAAGTACTTC.

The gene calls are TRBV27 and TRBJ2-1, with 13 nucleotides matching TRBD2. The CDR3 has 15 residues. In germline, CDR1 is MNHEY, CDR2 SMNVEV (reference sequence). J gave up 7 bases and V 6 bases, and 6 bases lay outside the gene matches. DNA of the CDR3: TGTGCCAGCAGCCGGACTAGCGGGAGAGGAAATGAGCAGTTCTTC. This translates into CASSRTSGRGNEQFF.

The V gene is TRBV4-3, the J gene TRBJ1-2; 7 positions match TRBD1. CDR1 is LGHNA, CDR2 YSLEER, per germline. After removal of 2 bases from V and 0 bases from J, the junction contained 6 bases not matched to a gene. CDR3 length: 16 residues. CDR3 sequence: CASSQSTRGTNYGYTF. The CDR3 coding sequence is TGCGCCAGCAGCCAATCAACCAGGGGGACTAACTATGGCTACACCTTC.

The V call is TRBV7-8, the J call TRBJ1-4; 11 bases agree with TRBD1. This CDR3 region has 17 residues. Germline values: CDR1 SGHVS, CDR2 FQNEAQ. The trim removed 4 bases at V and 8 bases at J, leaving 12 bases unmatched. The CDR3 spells CASSSTYRTGGLEKLFF. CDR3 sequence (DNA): TGTGCCAGCAGCTCCACCTATAGGACAGGGGGCTTGGAAAAACTGTTTTTT.

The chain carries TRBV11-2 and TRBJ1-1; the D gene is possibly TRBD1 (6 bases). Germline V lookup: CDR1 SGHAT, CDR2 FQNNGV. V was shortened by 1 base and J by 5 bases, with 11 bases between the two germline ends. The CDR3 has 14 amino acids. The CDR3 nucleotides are TGTGCCAGCAGCTTAGGGGGGCGAGGGACTGAAGCTTTCTTT. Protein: CASSLGGRGTEAFF.

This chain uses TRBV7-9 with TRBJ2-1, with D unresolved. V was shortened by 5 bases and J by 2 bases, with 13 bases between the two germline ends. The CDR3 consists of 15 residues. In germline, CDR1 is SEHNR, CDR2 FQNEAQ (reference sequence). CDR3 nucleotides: TGTGCCAGCAGCCCGCTCTGGCTCACCTACAATGAGCAGTTCTTC. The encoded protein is CASSPLWLTYNEQFF.

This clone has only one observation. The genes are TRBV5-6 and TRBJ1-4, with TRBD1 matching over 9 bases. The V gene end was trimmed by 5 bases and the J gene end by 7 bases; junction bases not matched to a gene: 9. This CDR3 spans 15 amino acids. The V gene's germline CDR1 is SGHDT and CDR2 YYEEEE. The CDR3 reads CASSTNRGLSEKLFF. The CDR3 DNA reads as TGTGCCAGCAGTACTAACAGGGGGCTTAGTGAAAAACTGTTTTTT.

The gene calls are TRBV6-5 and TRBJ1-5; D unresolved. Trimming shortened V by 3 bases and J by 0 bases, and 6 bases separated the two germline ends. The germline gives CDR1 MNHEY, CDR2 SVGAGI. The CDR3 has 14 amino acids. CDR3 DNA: TGTGCCAGCAGTTATGCGCGTAGCAATCAGCCCCAGCATTTT. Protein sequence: CASSYARSNQPQHF.